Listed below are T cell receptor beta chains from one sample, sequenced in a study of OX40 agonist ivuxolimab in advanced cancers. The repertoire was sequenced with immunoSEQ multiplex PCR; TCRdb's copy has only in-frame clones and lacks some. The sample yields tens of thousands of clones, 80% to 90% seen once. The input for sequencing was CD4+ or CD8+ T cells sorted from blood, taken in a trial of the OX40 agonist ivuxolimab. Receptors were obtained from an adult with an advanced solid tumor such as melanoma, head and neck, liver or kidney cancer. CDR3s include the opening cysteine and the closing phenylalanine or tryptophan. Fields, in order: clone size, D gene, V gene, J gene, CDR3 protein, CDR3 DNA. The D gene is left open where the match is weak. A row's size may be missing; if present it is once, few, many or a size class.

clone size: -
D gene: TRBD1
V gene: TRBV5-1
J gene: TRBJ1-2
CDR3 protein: CASSSRDRGHYGYTF
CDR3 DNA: TGCGCCAGCAGCAGTAGGGACAGGGGGCATTATGGCTACACCTTC

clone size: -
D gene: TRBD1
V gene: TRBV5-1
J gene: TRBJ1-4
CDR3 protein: CASSPDRATNEKLFF
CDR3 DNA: TGCGCCAGCAGTCCAGACAGGGCAACTAATGAAAAACTGTTTTTT

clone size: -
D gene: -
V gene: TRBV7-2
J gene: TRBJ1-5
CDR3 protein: CASSLDSTDNQPQHF
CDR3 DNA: TGTGCCAGCAGCTTAGATTCAACGGATAATCAGCCCCAGCATTTT

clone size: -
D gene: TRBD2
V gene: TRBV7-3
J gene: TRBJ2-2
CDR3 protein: CASSPGLANTGELFF
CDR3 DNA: TGTGCCAGCAGCCCGGGACTAGCGAACACCGGGGAGCTGTTTTTT

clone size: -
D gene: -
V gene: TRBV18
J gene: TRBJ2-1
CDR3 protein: CASSPPGASRNGEQFF
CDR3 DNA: TGTGCCAGCTCACCGCCGGGGGCATCAAGGAACGGTGAGCAGTTCTTC

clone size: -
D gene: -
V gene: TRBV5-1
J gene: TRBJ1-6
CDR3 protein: CASSLSGLYNSPLHF
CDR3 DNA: TGCGCCAGCAGCTTGAGCGGCCTTTATAATTCACCCCTCCACTTT

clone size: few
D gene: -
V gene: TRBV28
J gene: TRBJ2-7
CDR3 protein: CASSGRERAYEQYF
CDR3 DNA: TGTGCCAGCAGCGGACGGGAGCGCGCCTACGAGCAGTACTTC

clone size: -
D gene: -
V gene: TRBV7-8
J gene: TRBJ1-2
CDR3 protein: CASSLEGFNYGYTF
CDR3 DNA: TGTGCCAGCAGCTTAGAAGGATTCAACTATGGCTACACCTTC

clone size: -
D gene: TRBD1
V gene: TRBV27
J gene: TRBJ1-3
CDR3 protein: CASSRGGLSGNTIYF
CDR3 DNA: TGTGCCAGCAGTAGAGGGGGCCTCTCTGGAAACACCATATATTTT

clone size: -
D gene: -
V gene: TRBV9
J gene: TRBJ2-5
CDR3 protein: CASSSQGGGGIGETQYF
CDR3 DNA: TGTGCCAGCAGTTCACAGGGTGGAGGGGGGATTGGAGAGACCCAGTACTTC

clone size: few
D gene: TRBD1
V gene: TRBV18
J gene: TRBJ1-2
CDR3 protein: CASSLRQGHNPGGYTF
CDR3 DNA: TGTGCCAGCTCACTTAGACAGGGCCACAACCCGGGAGGCTACACCTTC

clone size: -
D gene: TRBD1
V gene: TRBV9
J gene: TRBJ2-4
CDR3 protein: CASSSTGQDIQYF
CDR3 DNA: TGTGCCAGCAGCTCCACCGGACAGGACATTCAGTACTTC

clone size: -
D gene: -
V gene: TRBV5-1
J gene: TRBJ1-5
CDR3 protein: CASSLVPTRTQPQHF
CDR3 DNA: TGCGCCAGCAGCTTGGTGCCTACCCGGACGCAGCCCCAGCATTTT

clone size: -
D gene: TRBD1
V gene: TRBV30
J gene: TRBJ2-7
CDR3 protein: CAWSGGWTGSYF
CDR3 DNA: TGTGCCTGGAGTGGGGGATGGACAGGCTCCTACTTC

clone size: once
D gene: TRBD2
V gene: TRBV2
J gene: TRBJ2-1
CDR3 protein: CASSAPSGDNEQFF
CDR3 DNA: TGTGCCAGCAGTGCGCCTAGCGGGGACAATGAGCAGTTCTTC

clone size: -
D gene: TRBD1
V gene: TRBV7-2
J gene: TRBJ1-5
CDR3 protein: CASSSGQGLDQPQHF
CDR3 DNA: TGTGCCAGCAGCTCGGGACAGGGTTTGGATCAGCCCCAGCATTTT

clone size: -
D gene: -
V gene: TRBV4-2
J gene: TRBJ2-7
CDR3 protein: CASSQGLQLPSYEQYF
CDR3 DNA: TGTGCCAGCAGCCAAGGACTACAGTTACCATCCTACGAGCAGTACTTC

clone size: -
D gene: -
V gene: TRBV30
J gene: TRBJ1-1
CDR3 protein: CAWSVGGGTEAFF
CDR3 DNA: TGTGCCTGGAGTGTAGGAGGGGGCACTGAAGCTTTCTTT

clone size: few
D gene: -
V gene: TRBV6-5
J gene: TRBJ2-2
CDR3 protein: CASSYSPTGELFF
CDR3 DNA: TGTGCCAGCAGTTACTCGCCGACCGGGGAGCTGTTTTTT

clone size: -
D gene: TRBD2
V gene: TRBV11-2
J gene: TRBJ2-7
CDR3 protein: CASSRTSGGPSPYEQYF
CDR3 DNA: TGTGCCAGCAGCCGGACTAGCGGGGGACCATCTCCATACGAGCAGTACTTC

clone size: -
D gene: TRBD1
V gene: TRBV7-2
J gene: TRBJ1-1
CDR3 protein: CASSLTGGDNTETAFF
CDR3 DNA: TGTGCCAGCAGCTTAACAGGGGGCGATAACACCGAAACAGCTTTCTTT

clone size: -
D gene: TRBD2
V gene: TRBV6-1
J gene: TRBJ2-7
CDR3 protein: CASSWGLASSEQYF
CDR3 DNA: TGTGCCAGCAGTTGGGGACTAGCGAGTAGCGAGCAGTACTTC

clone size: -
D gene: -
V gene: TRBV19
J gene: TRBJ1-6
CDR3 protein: CASSIADPDTLHF
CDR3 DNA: TGTGCCAGTAGTATAGCGGATCCTGATACCCTCCACTTT

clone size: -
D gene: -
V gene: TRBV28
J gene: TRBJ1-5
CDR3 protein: CASSPPGGDQPQHF
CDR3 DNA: TGTGCCAGCAGTCCCCCGGGGGGCGATCAGCCCCAGCATTTT

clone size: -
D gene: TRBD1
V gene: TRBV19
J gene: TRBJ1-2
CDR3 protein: CASSSTGAVLNYGYTF
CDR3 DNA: TGTGCCAGTAGTTCCACAGGGGCCGTTCTTAACTATGGCTACACCTTC

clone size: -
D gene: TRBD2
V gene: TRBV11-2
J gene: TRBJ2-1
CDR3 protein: CASSRTSGNYNEQFF
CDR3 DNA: TGTGCCAGCAGCCGGACTAGCGGGAACTACAATGAGCAGTTCTTC

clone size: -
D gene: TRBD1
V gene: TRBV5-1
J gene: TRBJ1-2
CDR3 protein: CASSPQGEGYTF
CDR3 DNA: TGCGCCAGCAGCCCCCAGGGGGAAGGCTACACCTTC

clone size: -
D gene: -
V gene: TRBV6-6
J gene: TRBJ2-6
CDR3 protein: CASSTEGANVLTF
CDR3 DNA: TGTGCCAGCAGCACGGAGGGGGCCAACGTCCTGACTTTC

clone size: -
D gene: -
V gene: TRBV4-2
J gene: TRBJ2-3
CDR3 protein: CASSYGGGTDTQYF
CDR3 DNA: TGTGCCAGCAGTTACGGAGGGGGCACAGATACGCAGTATTTT

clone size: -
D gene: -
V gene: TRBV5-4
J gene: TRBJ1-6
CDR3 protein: CASRGARNSPLHF
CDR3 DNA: TGTGCCAGCCGAGGAGCCCGTAATTCACCCCTCCACTTT

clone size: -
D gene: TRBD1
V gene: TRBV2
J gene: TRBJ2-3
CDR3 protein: CASGRGQADTQYF
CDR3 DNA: TGTGCCAGCGGCAGGGGGCAGGCAGATACGCAGTATTTT

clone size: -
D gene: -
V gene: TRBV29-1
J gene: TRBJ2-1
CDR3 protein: CSVEVIGGNEQFF
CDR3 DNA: TGCAGCGTTGAGGTAATTGGGGGCAATGAGCAGTTCTTC

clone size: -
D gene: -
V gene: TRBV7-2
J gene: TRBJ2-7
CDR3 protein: CASSLVLEAEQYF
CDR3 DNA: TGTGCCAGCAGCTTAGTGCTAGAGGCCGAGCAGTACTTC

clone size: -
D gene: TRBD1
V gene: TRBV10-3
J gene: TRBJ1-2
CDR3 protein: CAISDLGQGGYGYTF
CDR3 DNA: TGTGCCATCAGTGACCTTGGACAGGGAGGCTATGGCTACACCTTC

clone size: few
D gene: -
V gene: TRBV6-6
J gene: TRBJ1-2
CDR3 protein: CASSYPDDYGYTF
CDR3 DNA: TGTGCCAGCAGTTATCCAGACGACTATGGCTACACCTTC

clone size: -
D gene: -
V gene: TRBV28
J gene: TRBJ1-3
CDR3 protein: CASRTALNTIYF
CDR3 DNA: TGTGCCAGCAGAACCGCTTTGAACACCATATATTTT

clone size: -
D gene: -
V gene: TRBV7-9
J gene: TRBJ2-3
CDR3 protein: CASILGSGADTQYF
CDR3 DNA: TGTGCCAGCATCCTAGGGAGCGGAGCAGATACGCAGTATTTT

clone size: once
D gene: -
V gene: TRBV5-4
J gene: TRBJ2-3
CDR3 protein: CASSLASVSTDTQYF
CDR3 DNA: TGTGCCAGCAGCTTGGCTAGCGTCAGCACAGATACGCAGTATTTT

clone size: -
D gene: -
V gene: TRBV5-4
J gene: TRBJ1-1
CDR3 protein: CASSLDGPFRVTEAFF
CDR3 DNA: TGTGCCAGCAGCTTGGATGGACCGTTTCGAGTGACTGAAGCTTTCTTT

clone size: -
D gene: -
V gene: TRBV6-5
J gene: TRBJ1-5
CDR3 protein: CASSPGGGNQPQHF
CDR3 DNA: TGTGCCAGCAGTCCGGGGGGCGGGAATCAGCCCCAGCATTTT

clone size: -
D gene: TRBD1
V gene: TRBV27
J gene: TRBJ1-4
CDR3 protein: CASSQLLGTVDLTRRATNEKLFF
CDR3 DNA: TGTGCCAGCAGCCAATTATTGGGGACAGTAGATCTAACCCGTAGAGCAACTAATGAAAAACTGTTTTTT

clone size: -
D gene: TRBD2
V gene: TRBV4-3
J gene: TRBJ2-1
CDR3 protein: CASSQGNQRGGNEQFF
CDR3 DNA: TGCGCCAGCAGCCAAGGGAACCAGCGGGGGGGGAATGAGCAGTTCTTC

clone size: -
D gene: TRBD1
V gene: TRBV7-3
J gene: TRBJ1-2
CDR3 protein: CASSQDPTTGLGYTF
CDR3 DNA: TGTGCCAGCAGCCAAGATCCGACGACAGGGTTGGGCTACACCTTC

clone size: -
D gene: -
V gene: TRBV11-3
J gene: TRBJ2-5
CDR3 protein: CASSLSGRGETQYF
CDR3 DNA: TGTGCCAGCAGCTTGTCAGGGCGAGGGGAGACCCAGTACTTC

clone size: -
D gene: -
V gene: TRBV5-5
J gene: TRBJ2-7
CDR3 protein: CASTVPGNEQYF
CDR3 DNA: TGTGCCAGCACCGTCCCTGGAAACGAGCAGTACTTC

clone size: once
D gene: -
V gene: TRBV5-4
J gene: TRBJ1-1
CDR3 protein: CASSIRGFEAFF
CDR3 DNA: TGTGCCAGCAGCATCAGGGGATTTGAAGCTTTCTTT

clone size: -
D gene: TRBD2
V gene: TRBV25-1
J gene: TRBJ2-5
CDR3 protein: CASSEWLAGEETQYF
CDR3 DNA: TGTGCCAGCAGTGAATGGCTAGCGGGAGAAGAGACCCAGTACTTC